This T cell receptor (beta chain) is drawn from a study of T cells and Merkel cell carcinoma outcomes (dated by TCRdb to 2018 to 2020). Notes on the research overall: The tumor T-cell repertoire, together with T-cell density, was examined as a predictor of clinical outcome in patients with Merkel cell carcinoma. General study outcomes and caveats: T-cell repertoire features combined with T-cell density were reported to predict clinical outcomes in Merkel cell carcinoma patients.

This clone is a singleton in its sample. Its antigen is unknown. No base-level quality is on record; no much larger clone is a single base apart. The samples were taken from patients with Merkel cell carcinoma. The germline V gene (reference sequence) gives CDR1 as SEHNR and CDR2 as FQNEAQ. Trimming accounts for 6 bases at V and 7 bases at J, while the number of junction bases matched to no gene is 6. Spanning cysteine to phenylalanine, the CDR3 consists of 14 amino acids. The kept DNA is CDR3 alone, 42 bases in frame from the first base. The library relied on the immunoSEQ multiplex PCR assay. In its TCRdb copy, this immuneACCESS table keeps in-frame sequences only and misses some clones. Where compared with another copy, unresolved V genes explain less than half of these, and the others have no known cause. The sample yields 1,300 or so clones; approximately 90% were counted once. 4.5% to 5.5% of the sample is held by the ten biggest clonotypes.

The chain links TRBV7-9 with TRBJ2-1; TRBD2 lines up with 10 middle nucleotides. Sequenced material: tumor tissue from Merkel cell carcinoma. The receptor comes from a human donor with Merkel cell carcinoma. The CDR3 region reads CASSGLAGDNEQFF. The bases are TGTGCCAGCAGTGGGCTAGCGGGAGATAATGAGCAGTTCTTC.